This T cell receptor beta chain was profiled in a study of T cells in Graves' hyperthyroidism and ophthalmopathy. Amplification of TCR beta CDR3 regions was performed using RNA transcripts as template. In the first-round RT-PCR of the TCR CDR3, the HTBI primer set was used. Each CDR3 protein is one row after TCRdb ran MiXCR on the multiplex PCR reads. The data hold 640,000 or so distinct CDR3 sequences, with approximately 15% observed a single time. Study outcomes and limitations: The majority of expanded thyroid clonotypes above 0.001 also appeared in blood.

Exclusion criteria comprised uncontrolled infection, other autoimmune disease, pregnancy or lactation. Thyroid ultrasound and orbital computed tomography, with clinical symptoms and serum thyroxine and TRAb, informed diagnoses. The authors took PBMCs from over 8.5 ml fresh peripheral blood. In this sample, this clonotype turned up many times. Its antigen is unidentified. This CDR3 is built from 15 residues. The V segment lost 3 bases and the J segment 4 bases; nucleotides outside the gene matches: 8. Germline lookup yields CDR1 SGDLS and CDR2 YYNGEE. This sequence originates from a woman aged 18-29 years with Graves' ophthalmopathy. Sequencing was done on a sample of blood. This sequence joins TRBV9 and TRBJ2-7; the match to TRBD1 covers 9 bases. This CDR3 is CASSARDRAIYEQYF. CDR3 bases: TGTGCCAGCAGCGCGAGGGACAGGGCTATTTACGAGCAGTACTTC.